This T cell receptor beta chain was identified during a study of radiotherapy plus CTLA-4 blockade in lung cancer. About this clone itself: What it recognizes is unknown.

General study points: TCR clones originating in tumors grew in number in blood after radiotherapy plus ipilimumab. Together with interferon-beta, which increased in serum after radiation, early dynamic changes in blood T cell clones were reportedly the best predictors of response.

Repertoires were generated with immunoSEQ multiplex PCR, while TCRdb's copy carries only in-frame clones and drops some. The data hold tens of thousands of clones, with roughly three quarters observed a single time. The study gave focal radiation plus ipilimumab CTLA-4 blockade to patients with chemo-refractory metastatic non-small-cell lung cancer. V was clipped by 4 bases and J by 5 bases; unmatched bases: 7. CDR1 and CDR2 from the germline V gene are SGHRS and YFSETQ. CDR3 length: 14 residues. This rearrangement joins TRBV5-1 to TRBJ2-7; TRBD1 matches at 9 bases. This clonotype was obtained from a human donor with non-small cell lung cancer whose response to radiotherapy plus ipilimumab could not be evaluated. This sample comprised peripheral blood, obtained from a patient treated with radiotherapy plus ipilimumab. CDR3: CASSAGTGIHEQYF. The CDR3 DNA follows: TGCGCCAGCAGCGCCGGGACAGGGATCCACGAGCAGTACTTC. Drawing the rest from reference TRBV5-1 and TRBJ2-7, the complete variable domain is KAGVTQTPRYLIKTRGQQVTLSCSPISGHRSVSWYQQTPGQGLQFLFEYFSETQRNKGNFPGRFSGRQFSNSRSEMNVSTLELGDSALYLCASSAGTGIHEQYFGPGTRLTVT.